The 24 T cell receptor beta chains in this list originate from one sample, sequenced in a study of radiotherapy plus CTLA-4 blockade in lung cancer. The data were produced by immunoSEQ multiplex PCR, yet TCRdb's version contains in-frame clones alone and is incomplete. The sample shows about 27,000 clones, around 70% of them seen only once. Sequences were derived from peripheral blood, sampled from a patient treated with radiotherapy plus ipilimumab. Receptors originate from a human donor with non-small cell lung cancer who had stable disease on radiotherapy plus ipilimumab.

In DNA form, the CDR3 reads TGTGCCAGCTCTCCACTGGGGGGCAAAAACATTCAGTACTTC. It codes for CASSPLGGKNIQYF. The genes are TRBV6-6 and TRBJ2-4; D might be TRBD2 (6 bases). From germline, CDR1 is MNHNY and CDR2 SVGAGI (reference sequence). V was shortened by 8 bases and J by 3 bases, with 14 bases between the two germline ends. The CDR3 extends over 14 amino acids.

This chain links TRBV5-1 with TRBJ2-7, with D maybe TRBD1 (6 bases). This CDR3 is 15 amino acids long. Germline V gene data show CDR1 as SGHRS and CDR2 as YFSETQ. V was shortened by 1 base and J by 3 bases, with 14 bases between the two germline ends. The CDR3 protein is CASSLRDTTSYEQYF. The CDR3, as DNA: TGCGCCAGCAGCTTGCGGGACACAACCAGCTACGAGCAGTACTTC.

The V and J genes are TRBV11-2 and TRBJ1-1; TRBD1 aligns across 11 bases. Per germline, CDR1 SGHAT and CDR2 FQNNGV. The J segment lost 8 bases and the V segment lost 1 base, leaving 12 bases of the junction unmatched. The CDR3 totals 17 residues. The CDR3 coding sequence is TGTGCCAGCAGCTTAGTTGGGACAGGGGGGGGTATAGGCGAAGCTTTCTTT. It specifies CASSLVGTGGGIGEAFF.

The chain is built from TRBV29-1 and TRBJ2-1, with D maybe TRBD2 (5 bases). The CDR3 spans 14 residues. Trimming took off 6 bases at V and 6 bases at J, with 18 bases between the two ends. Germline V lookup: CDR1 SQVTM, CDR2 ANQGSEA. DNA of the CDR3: TGCAGCGTCCGGGAACTCCTCTCTCGCAATGAGCAGTTCTTC. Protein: CSVRELLSRNEQFF.

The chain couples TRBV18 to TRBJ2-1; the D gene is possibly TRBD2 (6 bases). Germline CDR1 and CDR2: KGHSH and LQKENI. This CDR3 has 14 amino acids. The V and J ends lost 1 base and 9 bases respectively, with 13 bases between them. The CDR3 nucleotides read TGTGCCAGCTCACCACTGCGGGGAGCGGGTGAGCAGTTCTTC. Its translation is CASSPLRGAGEQFF.

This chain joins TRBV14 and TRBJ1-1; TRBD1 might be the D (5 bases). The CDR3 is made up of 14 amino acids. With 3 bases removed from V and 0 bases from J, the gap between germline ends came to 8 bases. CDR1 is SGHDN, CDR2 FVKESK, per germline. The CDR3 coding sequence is TGTGCCAGCAGCCAGGCGGGGCTGAACACTGAAGCTTTCTTT. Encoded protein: CASSQAGLNTEAFF. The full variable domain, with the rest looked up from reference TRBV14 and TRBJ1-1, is EAGVTQFPSHSVIEKGQTVTLRCDPISGHDNLYWYRRVMGKEIKFLLHFVKESKQDESGMPNNRFLAERTGGTYSTLKVQPAELEDSGVYFCASSQAGLNTEAFFGQGTRLTVV.

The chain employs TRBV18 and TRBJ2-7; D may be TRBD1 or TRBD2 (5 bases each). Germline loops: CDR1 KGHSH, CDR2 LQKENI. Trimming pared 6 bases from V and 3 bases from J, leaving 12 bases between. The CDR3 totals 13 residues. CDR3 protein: CASSPGTNYEQYF. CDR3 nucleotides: TGTGCCAGCTCTCCCGGGACCAACTACGAGCAGTACTTC. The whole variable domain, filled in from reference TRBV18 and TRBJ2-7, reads NAGVMQNPRHLVRRRGQEARLRCSPMKGHSHVYWYRQLPEEGLKFMVYLQKENIIDESGMPKERFSAEFPKEGPSILRIQQVVRGDSAAYFCASSPGTNYEQYFGPGTRLTVT.

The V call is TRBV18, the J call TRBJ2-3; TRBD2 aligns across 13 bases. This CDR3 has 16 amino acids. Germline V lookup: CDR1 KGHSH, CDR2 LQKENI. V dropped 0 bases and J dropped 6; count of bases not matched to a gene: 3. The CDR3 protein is CASSPPTSGRKDTQYF. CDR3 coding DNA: TGTGCCAGCTCACCACCGACTAGCGGGAGGAAGGATACGCAGTATTTT.

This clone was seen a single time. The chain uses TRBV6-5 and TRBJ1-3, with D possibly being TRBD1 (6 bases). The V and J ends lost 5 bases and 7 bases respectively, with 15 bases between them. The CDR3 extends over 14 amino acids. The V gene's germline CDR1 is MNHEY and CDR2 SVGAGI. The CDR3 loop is CASSPQQGRNTIYF. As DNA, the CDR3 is TGTGCCAGCAGTCCCCAGCAGGGGAGGAACACCATATATTTT.

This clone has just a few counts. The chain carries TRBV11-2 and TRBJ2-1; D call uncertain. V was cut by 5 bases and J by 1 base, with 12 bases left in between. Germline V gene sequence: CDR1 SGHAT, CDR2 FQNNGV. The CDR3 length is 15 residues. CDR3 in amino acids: CASSALRPSYNEQFF. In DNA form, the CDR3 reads TGTGCCAGCAGCGCTTTGCGGCCTTCCTACAATGAGCAGTTCTTC.

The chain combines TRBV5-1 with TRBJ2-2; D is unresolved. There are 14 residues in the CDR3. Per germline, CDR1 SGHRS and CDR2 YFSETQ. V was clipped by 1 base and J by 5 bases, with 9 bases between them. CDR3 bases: TGCGCCAGCAGCTTGAGTTTACTTACCGGGGAGCTGTTTTTT. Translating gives CASSLSLLTGELFF.

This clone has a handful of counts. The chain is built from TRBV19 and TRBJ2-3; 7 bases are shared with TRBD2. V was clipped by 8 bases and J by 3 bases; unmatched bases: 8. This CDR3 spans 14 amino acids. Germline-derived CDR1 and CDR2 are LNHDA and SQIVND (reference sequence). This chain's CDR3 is CASAGEGRTDTQYF. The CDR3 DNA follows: TGTGCCAGTGCGGGGGAGGGGCGTACAGATACGCAGTATTTT.

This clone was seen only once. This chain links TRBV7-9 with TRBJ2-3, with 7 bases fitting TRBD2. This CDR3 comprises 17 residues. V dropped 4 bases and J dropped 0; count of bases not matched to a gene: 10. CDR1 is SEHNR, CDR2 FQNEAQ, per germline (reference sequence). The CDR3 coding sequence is TGTGCCAGCAGCTCTGAGCGGGGAGGGAGAAGCACAGATACGCAGTATTTT. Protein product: CASSSERGGRSTDTQYF.

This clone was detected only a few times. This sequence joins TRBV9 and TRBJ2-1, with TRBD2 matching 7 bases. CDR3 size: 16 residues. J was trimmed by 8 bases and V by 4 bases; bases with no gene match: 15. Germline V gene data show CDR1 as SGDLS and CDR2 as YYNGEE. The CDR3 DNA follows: TGTGCCAGCAGCTCCAGGACTAGGCGTTCTCCGGATGAGCAGTTCTTC. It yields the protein CASSSRTRRSPDEQFF.

This CDR3 is CASSNLWDRTNYGYTF. The CDR3 DNA reads TGTGCCAGCAGCAACCTTTGGGACCGCACTAACTATGGCTACACCTTC. The V call is TRBV5-4, the J call TRBJ1-2, with a weak D call TRBD1 (5 bases). Trimming cost V 4 bases and J 0 bases, with 16 bases left between them. Germline values: CDR1 SGHNT, CDR2 YYREEE (reference sequence). The CDR3 is 16 residues long.

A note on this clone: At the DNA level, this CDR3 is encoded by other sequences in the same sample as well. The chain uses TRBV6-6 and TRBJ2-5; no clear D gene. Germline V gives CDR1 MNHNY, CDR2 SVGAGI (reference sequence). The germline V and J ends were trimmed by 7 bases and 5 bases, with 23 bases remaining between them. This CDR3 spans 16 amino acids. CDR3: CASNHGSYGVSETQYF. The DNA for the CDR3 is TGTGCCAGCAACCACGGGTCTTATGGCGTGTCGGAGACCCAGTACTTC.

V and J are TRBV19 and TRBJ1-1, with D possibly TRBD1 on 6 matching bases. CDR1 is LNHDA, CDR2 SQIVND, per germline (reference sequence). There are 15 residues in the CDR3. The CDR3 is CVSSGGAYLNTEAFF. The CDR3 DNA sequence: TGTGTCTCGAGCGGGGGGGCTTATTTGAACACTGAAGCTTTCTTT.

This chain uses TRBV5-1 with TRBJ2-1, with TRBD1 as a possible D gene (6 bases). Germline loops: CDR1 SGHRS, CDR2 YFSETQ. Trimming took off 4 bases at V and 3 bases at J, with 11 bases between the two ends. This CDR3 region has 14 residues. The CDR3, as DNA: TGCGCCAGCAGCCGGGACAACGACTACAATGAGCAGTTCTTC. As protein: CASSRDNDYNEQFF.

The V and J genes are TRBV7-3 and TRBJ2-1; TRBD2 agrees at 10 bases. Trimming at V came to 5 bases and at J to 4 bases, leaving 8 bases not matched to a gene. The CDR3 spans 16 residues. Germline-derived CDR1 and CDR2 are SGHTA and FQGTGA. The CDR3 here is CASSAGLAEIYNEQFF. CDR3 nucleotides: TGTGCCAGCAGCGCCGGACTAGCGGAGATATACAATGAGCAGTTCTTC.

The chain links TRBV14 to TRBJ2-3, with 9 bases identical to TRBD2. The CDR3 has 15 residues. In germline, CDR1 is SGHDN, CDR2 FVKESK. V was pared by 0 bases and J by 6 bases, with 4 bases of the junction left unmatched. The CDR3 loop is CASSQERLAGDTQYF. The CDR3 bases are TGTGCCAGCAGCCAAGAACGGCTAGCGGGGGATACGCAGTATTTT. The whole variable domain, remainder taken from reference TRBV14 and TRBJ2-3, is EAGVTQFPSHSVIEKGQTVTLRCDPISGHDNLYWYRRVMGKEIKFLLHFVKESKQDESGMPNNRFLAERTGGTYSTLKVQPAELEDSGVYFCASSQERLAGDTQYFGPGTRLTVL.

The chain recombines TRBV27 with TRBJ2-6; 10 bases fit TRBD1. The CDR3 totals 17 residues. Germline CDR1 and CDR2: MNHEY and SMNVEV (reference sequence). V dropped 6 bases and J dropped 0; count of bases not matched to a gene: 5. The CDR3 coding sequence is TGTGCCAGCAGCTCCGGGACAGGGGTCTCTGGGGCCAACGTCCTGACTTTC. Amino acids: CASSSGTGVSGANVLTF.

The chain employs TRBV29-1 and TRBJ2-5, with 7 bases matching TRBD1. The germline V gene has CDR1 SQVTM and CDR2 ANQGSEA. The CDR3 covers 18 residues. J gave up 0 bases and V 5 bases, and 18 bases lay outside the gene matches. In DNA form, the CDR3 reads TGCAGCGTTAACCGGGAACAGGGGAGACTTTACAACCAAGAGACCCAGTACTTC. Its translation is CSVNREQGRLYNQETQYF.

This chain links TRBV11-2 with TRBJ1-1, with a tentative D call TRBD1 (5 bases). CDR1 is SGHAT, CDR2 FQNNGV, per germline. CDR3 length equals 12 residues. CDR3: CASAQVNTEAFF. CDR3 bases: TGTGCTTCCGCACAGGTGAACACTGAAGCTTTCTTT.

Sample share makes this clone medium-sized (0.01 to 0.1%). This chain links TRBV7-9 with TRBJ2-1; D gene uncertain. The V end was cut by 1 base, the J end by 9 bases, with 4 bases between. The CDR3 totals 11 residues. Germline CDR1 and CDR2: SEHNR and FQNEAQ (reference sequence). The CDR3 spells CASSLVAEQFF. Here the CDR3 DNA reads TGTGCCAGCAGCTTAGTCGCTGAGCAGTTCTTC.